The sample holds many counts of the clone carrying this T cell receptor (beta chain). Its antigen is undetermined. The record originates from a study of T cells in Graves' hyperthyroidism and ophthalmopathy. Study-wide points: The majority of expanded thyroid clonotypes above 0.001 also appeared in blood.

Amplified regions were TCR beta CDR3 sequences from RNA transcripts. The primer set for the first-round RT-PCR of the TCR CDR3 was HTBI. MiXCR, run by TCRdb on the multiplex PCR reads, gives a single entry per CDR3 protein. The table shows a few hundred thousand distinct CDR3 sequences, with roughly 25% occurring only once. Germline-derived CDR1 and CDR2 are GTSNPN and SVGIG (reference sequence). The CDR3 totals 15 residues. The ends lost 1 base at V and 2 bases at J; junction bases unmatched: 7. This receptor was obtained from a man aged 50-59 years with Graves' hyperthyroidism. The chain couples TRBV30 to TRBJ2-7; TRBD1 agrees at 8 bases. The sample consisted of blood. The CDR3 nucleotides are TGTGCCTGGAGTGATCCCGGGACAGGAGCCTACGAGCAGTACTTC. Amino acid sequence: CAWSDPGTGAYEQYF.